This is a list of T cell receptor beta chains from one sample in a study of blood T cell repertoires in COVID-19. Profiling relied on immunoSEQ multiplex PCR, and the TCRdb table lists in-frame clones only, not all of them. This sample has 90,000 or so clones, with 72% found just once. The material sequenced was peripheral blood. These receptors were collected from a woman aged 60-75 years in a cohort sampled during active or convalescent COVID-19. Both conserved end residues are part of each CDR3. A D gene is named only where the DNA matches it firmly. Size tells how often a clone was seen (once, few, many) or the class of an expanded clone, and some rows leave it out.

d_call	clone_size	v_call	j_call	cdr3_nt	cdr3_aa
TRBD1	-	TRBV7-8	TRBJ1-6	TGTGCCAGCAGCTTAGCCCGGACAGGGGGAAGTTCACCCCTCCACTTT	CASSLARTGGSSPLHF
-	-	TRBV27	TRBJ2-2	TGTGCCAGCAGTTTCGGGTACACCGGGGAGCTGTTTTTT	CASSFGYTGELFF
-	-	TRBV19	TRBJ1-4	TGTGCCAGTAGTACCAGGACAGCCCTTAATGAAAAACTGTTTTTT	CASSTRTALNEKLFF
TRBD2	-	TRBV7-9	TRBJ2-5	TGTGCCAGCAGCTTAGGGGGAACCGGGACTAGCGGGACCCAGTACTTC	CASSLGGTGTSGTQYF
TRBD1	-	TRBV9	TRBJ2-1	TGTGCCAGCAGCGTCTACAGGGGTCCTTACAATGAGCAGTTCTTC	CASSVYRGPYNEQFF
TRBD2	-	TRBV5-1	TRBJ2-1	TGCGCCAGCAGCCTGATAGCGGGGACCTACAATGAGCAGTTCTTC	CASSLIAGTYNEQFF
TRBD1	-	TRBV6-5	TRBJ1-4	TGTGCCAGCAGTTACTCGGGGACAGGGCGAGAAAAACTGTTTTTT	CASSYSGTGREKLFF
TRBD1	-	TRBV18	TRBJ2-1	TGTGCCAGCTCACCCGGACAGGGGCACTACAATGAGCAGTTCTTC	CASSPGQGHYNEQFF
TRBD1	-	TRBV5-8	TRBJ1-1	TGTGCCAGCAGCCGGGGACAGCCTACGCCTGAAGCTTTCTTT	CASSRGQPTPEAFF
-	-	TRBV5-1	TRBJ1-1	TGCGCCAGCAGCTTCGCGGGGGGAAACACTGAAGCTTTCTTT	CASSFAGGNTEAFF
TRBD2	-	TRBV2	TRBJ2-7	TGTGCCAGCAGTGAAGTTAGGCCAGGACTAGCCTACGAGCAGTACTTC	CASSEVRPGLAYEQYF
TRBD1	-	TRBV5-6	TRBJ1-2	TGTGCCAGCAGCCCCGGGACAGGGGGGAACTATGGCTACACCTTC	CASSPGTGGNYGYTF
-	-	TRBV5-4	TRBJ1-1	TGTGCCAGCAGCATACAGGTGAACACTGAAGCTTTCTTT	CASSIQVNTEAFF
TRBD2	-	TRBV6-6	TRBJ2-1	TGTGCCAGCAGGCCGGGGACTAGCGGGGGGGCCGAGCAGTTCTTC	CASRPGTSGGAEQFF
TRBD2	few	TRBV2	TRBJ2-3	TGTGCCAGCAAAACGGGACTAGCGACAGATACGCAGTATTTT	CASKTGLATDTQYF
-	-	TRBV19	TRBJ1-6	TGTGCCAGTAGTACGCGAGGGGGGGGTTCACCCCTCCACTTT	CASSTRGGGSPLHF
TRBD2	-	TRBV6-2/TRBV6-3	TRBJ2-1	TGTGCCAGCAGTGGGCCCCTAGCGGGGGGGCCGGCCTACAATGAGCAGTTCTTC	CASSGPLAGGPAYNEQFF
TRBD1	-	TRBV7-8	TRBJ2-3	TGTGCCAGCAGCTTAGTAGGGCCAGGGGGTACAGATACGCAGTATTTT	CASSLVGPGGTDTQYF
-	-	TRBV9	TRBJ1-1	TGTGCCAGCAGCGTAGATGGACAGATGAACACTGAAGCTTTCTTT	CASSVDGQMNTEAFF
TRBD1	-	TRBV30	TRBJ1-6	TGTGCCTGGAGTGTACGAGGGGGCGCTGATTCACCCCTCCACTTT	CAWSVRGGADSPLHF
TRBD2	-	TRBV7-2	TRBJ2-5	TGTGCCAGCAGCTTAGGACTAGCGGAGACCCAGTACTTC	CASSLGLAETQYF
TRBD2	once	TRBV18	TRBJ2-7	TGTGCCAGCTCCCCAGGTAGACTAGCGGGGGGACCCTACGAGCAGTACTTC	CASSPGRLAGGPYEQYF
-	-	TRBV7-6	TRBJ1-1	TGTGCCAGCAGCCGAACAGGGAATTTGGAAGCTTTCTTT	CASSRTGNLEAFF
TRBD2	-	TRBV9	TRBJ2-3	TGTGCCAGCAGCGTAGAATTAGCGGGGGGAGATACGCAGTATTTT	CASSVELAGGDTQYF
TRBD1	-	TRBV6-6	TRBJ1-4	TGTGCCAGCAGTTCGGGACAGGGTCGCGAAAAACTGTTTTTT	CASSSGQGREKLFF
-	-	TRBV5-1	TRBJ1-3	TGCGCCAGCAGGCTGGCCCTCAGCTCTGGAAACACCATATATTTT	CASRLALSSGNTIYF
TRBD1	few	TRBV4-1	TRBJ1-6	TGCGCCAGCAGCCAAGAAGCCTCAGGGGGCGCCCATTCACCCCTCCACTTT	CASSQEASGGAHSPLHF
TRBD1	few	TRBV2	TRBJ2-7	TGTGCCAGCAGTAGACAGGGGAGGTCCTACGAGCAGTACTTC	CASSRQGRSYEQYF
TRBD2	-	TRBV27	TRBJ2-3	TGTGCCAGCAGTTCAGCGGGGAACCGGCGGAGAGATACGCAGTATTTT	CASSSAGNRRRDTQYF
-	-	TRBV7-8	TRBJ2-1	TGTGCCAGCAGCTCGGGGGGCGAGCAGTTCTTC	CASSSGGEQFF
TRBD2	-	TRBV6-1	TRBJ2-1	TGTGCCAGCAGTGAAATAGCGGGGGCTGACTACAATGAGCAGTTCTTC	CASSEIAGADYNEQFF
TRBD1	-	TRBV5-5	TRBJ2-7	TGTGCCAGCAGACATGACAGGGTGGCTAGGGAGCAGTACTTC	CASRHDRVAREQYF
-	-	TRBV11-3	TRBJ2-2	TGTGCCAGCAGCTGGGGGGTGGACGCGAACACCGGGGAGCTGTTTTTT	CASSWGVDANTGELFF
TRBD1	-	TRBV9	TRBJ1-1	TGTGCCAGCAGCGTGCGGGAAGACAGGGGGAGGACTGAAGCTTTCTTT	CASSVREDRGRTEAFF
TRBD2	once	TRBV4-3	TRBJ2-3	TGCGCCAACAGCCAAGATATAGCGGGGGTTATCACAGATACGCAGTATTTT	CANSQDIAGVITDTQYF
TRBD2	-	TRBV3-1/TRBV3-2	TRBJ2-7	TGTGCCAGCAGCCGGGGTAGCGGGGTACCCTACGAGCAGTACTTC	CASSRGSGVPYEQYF
TRBD1	-	TRBV7-8	TRBJ2-6	TGTGCCAGCAGCCGAGACAGGGGGGCCTCTGGGGCCAACGTCCTGACTTTC	CASSRDRGASGANVLTF
-	-	TRBV10-2	TRBJ1-2	TGCGCCAGCGTATCGGGGGCTAACTATGGCTACACCTTC	CASVSGANYGYTF
TRBD2	-	TRBV5-1	TRBJ2-1	TGCGCCAGCAGCCTCTACTTAGCGGGGGGCCTGGGGGCTGAGCAGTTCTTC	CASSLYLAGGLGAEQFF
TRBD2	-	TRBV7-9	TRBJ2-3	TGTGCCAGCAGCTTCGGGACTAGCGGGGCAGATACGCAGTATTTT	CASSFGTSGADTQYF
TRBD2	-	TRBV5-5	TRBJ2-7	TGTGCCAGCAGCCCATATCCCGGGACTAGCGGGGGGCCCCTCTACGAGCAGTACTTC	CASSPYPGTSGGPLYEQYF
TRBD1	few	TRBV4-1	TRBJ2-7	TGCGCCAGCAGCCAAGCAGCCGGGACAGGGATCGGGACCTACGAGCAGTACTTC	CASSQAAGTGIGTYEQYF
TRBD2	once	TRBV19	TRBJ2-1	TGTGCCAGTAGTATTCGTCCTAGCGGGGGGTTATTAAAAAATGAGCAGTTCTTC	CASSIRPSGGLLKNEQFF
TRBD1	-	TRBV2	TRBJ1-1	TGTGCCAGCAGACGACAGGGGGCCGGAACTGAAGCTTTCTTT	CASRRQGAGTEAFF
TRBD1	-	TRBV5-1	TRBJ2-7	TGCGCCAGCAGCTTGGCACAGGGGGGACATTCCTACGAGCAGTACTTC	CASSLAQGGHSYEQYF
-	-	TRBV7-8	TRBJ2-7	TGTGCCAGCAGCTTAACTTTTAGAGACGAGCAGTACTTC	CASSLTFRDEQYF
-	-	TRBV9	TRBJ2-2	TGTGCCAGCAGCCCACAGGGGGGGACGAACACCGGGGAGCTGTTTTTT	CASSPQGGTNTGELFF
-	-	TRBV13	TRBJ2-2	TGTGCCAGCGCTGTGGCTAGAGGATTAGGCGGGGAGCTGTTTTTT	CASAVARGLGGELFF
-	-	TRBV5-4	TRBJ1-1	TGTGCCAGCAGCTTGGACAGTTACACTGAAGCTTTCTTT	CASSLDSYTEAFF
TRBD2	few	TRBV19	TRBJ2-4	TGTGCCAGTAGTACTAGACTAGCGGGGGGCACACTAGCCAAAAACATTCAGTACTTC	CASSTRLAGGTLAKNIQYF
TRBD1	-	TRBV7-7	TRBJ2-7	TGTGCCAGCAGCTTGGGACAGGGCGACGAGCAGTACTTC	CASSLGQGDEQYF
-	-	TRBV7-2	TRBJ2-5	TGTGCCAGCAGCCGAGCATCAGAGACCCAGTACTTC	CASSRASETQYF
TRBD1	few	TRBV5-4	TRBJ2-5	TGTGCCAGCAGCTTGTTTGGTCACAGGGGGCGCGGGGAGACCCAGTACTTC	CASSLFGHRGRGETQYF
TRBD1	-	TRBV9	TRBJ1-2	TGTGCCAGTGAGGCCGGGACAGGGTATGGCTACACCTTC	CASEAGTGYGYTF
-	-	TRBV5-1	TRBJ2-1	TGCGCCAGCAGCTTCTATCTAACGGGGAGTGCCTACAATGAGCAGTTCTTC	CASSFYLTGSAYNEQFF